This T cell receptor (beta chain) appears in the sequencing data of a study of technical replicates of blood from a few donors. The method was immunoSEQ multiplex PCR; TCRdb's version includes in-frame clones alone and lacks a portion of them. Of 75,000 to 100,000 clones in the sample, roughly 94% are singletons; the top ten hold about 0.39%. The V gene end was trimmed by 6 bases and the J gene end by 4 bases; junction bases not matched to a gene: 6. The V gene's germline CDR1 is MNHNS and CDR2 SASEGT. The CDR3 loop spans 14 amino acids. Sequenced: T cells isolated from PBMCs. The source is a human donor in good health. This chain links TRBV6-1 with TRBJ1-2; 9 bases map to TRBD1. CDR3 amino acids: CASRGTGNGYGYTF. The CDR3 nucleotides read TGTGCCAGCAGAGGGACAGGGAACGGCTATGGCTACACCTTC.